A selection of T cell receptor beta chains follows, all from one sample in a study of cytomegalovirus exposure and HLA in healthy donors. Using immunoSEQ multiplex PCR, the repertoire was profiled, and TCRdb retains in-frame clones only, with some absent. The sample yields roughly 160,000 clones, approximately 80% seen once. Sequencing was carried out using PBMCs. Every receptor here comes from a boy younger than 10 in good health and CMV-seronegative. Both conserved end residues are part of each CDR3. The D gene is left open where the match is weak. Rows may omit the clone size; those that give it use once, few, many or a size class.

v_call,clone_size,d_call,j_call,cdr3_nt,cdr3_aa
TRBV11-2,once,TRBD2,TRBJ2-5,TGTGCCAGCAGCTTAACCGCGGGGGGAGGAGAGACCCAGTACTTC,CASSLTAGGGETQYF
TRBV11-2,-,TRBD2,TRBJ2-5,TGTGCCAGCAGCTTAGGTTGGGGAGCGGGAGGGACGGAGACCCAGTACTTC,CASSLGWGAGGTETQYF
TRBV29-1,-,-,TRBJ2-1,TGCAGCGTTGAGGGCCTCTCCTACAATGAGCAGTTCTTC,CSVEGLSYNEQFF
TRBV9,once,TRBD2,TRBJ2-3,TGTGCCAGCAGCCTAGGCGGGACTAGCCGGGATACGCAGTATTTT,CASSLGGTSRDTQYF
TRBV5-8,-,-,TRBJ1-6,TGTGCCAGCAGCGTAAGGGGGGGTTCCTATAATTCACCCCTCCACTTT,CASSVRGGSYNSPLHF
TRBV7-2,-,TRBD1,TRBJ2-7,TGTGCCAGCAGCGCCACAGGGGCTGGGCTCTACGAGCAGTACTTC,CASSATGAGLYEQYF
TRBV6-4,few,TRBD1,TRBJ1-4,TGTGCCAGCACCGATGACAGGGAGGAAAAACTGTTTTTT,CASTDDREEKLFF
TRBV30,once,-,TRBJ1-1,TGTGCCTGGAGTCTGGAGGCTTTGAACACTGAAGCTTTCTTT,CAWSLEALNTEAFF
TRBV13,few,TRBD2,TRBJ2-7,TGTGCCAGCAGCTCCGGACTAGGGATCTACGAGCAGTACTTC,CASSSGLGIYEQYF
TRBV7-8,-,TRBD1,TRBJ2-7,TGTGCCAGCAGCTTATTGACAGGGGGCACGTACGAGCAGTACTTC,CASSLLTGGTYEQYF
TRBV7-6,once,TRBD2,TRBJ2-3,TGTGCCAGCAGCTTAGCCTTACTAGCGGGGTTTAATACGCAGTATTTT,CASSLALLAGFNTQYF
TRBV6-4,-,-,TRBJ2-5,TGTGCCAGCAGTTTAAATCAGGGGGAGACCCAGTACTTC,CASSLNQGETQYF
TRBV7-9,-,-,TRBJ2-2,TGTGCCAGCAGCTTTTTTTCGGGCACCGGGGAGCTGTTTTTT,CASSFFSGTGELFF
TRBV5-6,-,-,TRBJ2-7,TGTGCCAGCAGCTCGGACTCCCGAGGCTACGAGCAGTACTTC,CASSSDSRGYEQYF
TRBV14,-,TRBD1,TRBJ1-1,TGTGCCAGCAGCCAAGGGACAGGGACCTTGAACACTGAAGCTTTCTTT,CASSQGTGTLNTEAFF
TRBV6-5,-,TRBD1,TRBJ2-2,TGTGCCAGCAGCCCCGGGACAGCGAACACCGGGGAGCTGTTTTTT,CASSPGTANTGELFF
TRBV2,-,-,TRBJ2-7,TGTGCCAGCAGTGAATATTATCAATTGACTTCCGAGCAGTACTTC,CASSEYYQLTSEQYF
TRBV7-9,-,TRBD1,TRBJ1-2,TGTGCCAGCCAAGGGACAGGGCCCCGTGGCTACACCTTC,CASQGTGPRGYTF
TRBV2,-,TRBD2,TRBJ2-3,TGTGCCAGCAGTGAAGGGGGCGGGGGGGCAGATACGCAGTATTTT,CASSEGGGGADTQYF
TRBV6-1,-,TRBD1,TRBJ1-6,TGTGCCAGCACGGACAGGGCTCTCACTAGTTCACCCCTCCACTTT,CASTDRALTSSPLHF
TRBV19,-,TRBD1,TRBJ2-2,TGTGCCAGTAGTATCCGGCGGACAGGGTTGAACACCGGGGAGCTGTTTTTT,CASSIRRTGLNTGELFF
TRBV9,-,-,TRBJ2-3,TGTGCCAGCAGCGTAGCGGGGACAAGCACAGATACGCAGTATTTT,CASSVAGTSTDTQYF
TRBV27,-,-,TRBJ1-2,TGTGCCAGCAGTCGCAAACCCGGACACGAGAGGAATGGCTACACCTTC,CASSRKPGHERNGYTF
TRBV6-6,-,-,TRBJ1-5,TGTGCCAGCAGTTACCGTGATCAGCCCCAGCATTTT,CASSYRDQPQHF
TRBV5-6,once,TRBD2,TRBJ2-4,TGTGCCAGCAGCCCGGGGACTAGGGGGGAGGGCAAAAACATTCAGTACTTC,CASSPGTRGEGKNIQYF
TRBV13,-,-,TRBJ2-2,TGTGCCAGCAGCTTAGGGGGACTCACCACCGGGGAGCTGTTTTTT,CASSLGGLTTGELFF
TRBV19,-,-,TRBJ2-3,TGTGCCAGTAGTATCATGGCGGGGTTTGCAGATACGCAGTATTTT,CASSIMAGFADTQYF
TRBV12-5,-,TRBD1,TRBJ1-5,TGTGCTAGTGGTTTGGGCGCACAGGGGGCCGGTAGCAATCAGCCCCAGCATTTT,CASGLGAQGAGSNQPQHF
TRBV7-3,-,-,TRBJ2-1,TGTGCCAGCAGCTTAGGAGCTGTTGGAAATGAGCAGTTCTTC,CASSLGAVGNEQFF
TRBV5-1,-,TRBD2,TRBJ2-1,TGCGCCAGCAGCTTGTCGTCTAGCGGGAGAGGAAATGAGCAGTTCTTC,CASSLSSSGRGNEQFF
TRBV6-1,few,-,TRBJ1-1,TGTGCCAGCAGTTTCAGATTGAACACTGAAGCTTTCTTT,CASSFRLNTEAFF
TRBV27,-,TRBD1,TRBJ1-6,TGTGCCAGCAGTTCCCTATCCGGGACAGGGGATTCACCCCTCCACTTT,CASSSLSGTGDSPLHF
TRBV29-1,once,-,TRBJ1-1,TGCAGCGCTGCGGGGCTACTGAACACTGAAGCTTTCTTT,CSAAGLLNTEAFF
TRBV7-3,-,TRBD1,TRBJ2-7,TGTGCCAGCGGCCGGGACAGGGGCAGCGAGCAGTACTTC,CASGRDRGSEQYF
TRBV2,-,TRBD1,TRBJ2-2,TGTGCCAGCAGTCCTGGGACAGGGAACGGGGAGCTGTTTTTT,CASSPGTGNGELFF
TRBV6-1,-,-,TRBJ2-6,TGTGCCAGCATGCGATCTGGGGCCAACGTCCTGACTTTC,CASMRSGANVLTF
TRBV2,-,TRBD1,TRBJ1-1,TGTGCCAGCAGGAAAGGGACAGGGGATACTGAAGCTTTCTTT,CASRKGTGDTEAFF
TRBV19,-,-,TRBJ2-1,TGTGCCAGTAGTAGCGGGCGGGACAGAATATACAATGAGCAGTTCTTC,CASSSGRDRIYNEQFF
TRBV30,-,TRBD2,TRBJ2-2,TGTGCCTGGAGTGTACGGGGGGGCTTTTCGACCGGGGAGCTGTTTTTT,CAWSVRGGFSTGELFF
TRBV19,few,-,TRBJ1-1,TGTGCCAGTAGTATAGCGGCGCGGGGGGCAGTGAACACTGAAGCTTTCTTT,CASSIAARGAVNTEAFF
TRBV5-5,-,TRBD1,TRBJ2-3,TGTGCCAGCAGCTTCACAGGGGGCGGCGATACGCAGTATTTT,CASSFTGGGDTQYF
TRBV5-5,-,TRBD1,TRBJ1-3,TGTGCCAGCAGCTTGGCTGACAGGGGTTCTGGAAACACCATATATTTT,CASSLADRGSGNTIYF
TRBV30,-,-,TRBJ1-1,TGTGCCTGTTCCACAGGGAGCTTCGGTCCTAGTGCTTTCTTT,CACSTGSFGPSAFF
TRBV5-4,-,TRBD1,TRBJ2-7,TGTGCCAGCAGCCCCCCGGACAGGGGCCACGAGCAGTACTTC,CASSPPDRGHEQYF
TRBV7-2,-,TRBD1,TRBJ2-7,TGTGCCAGCAGCTTTGGACAGGGTAAGGTCTACGAGCAGTACTTC,CASSFGQGKVYEQYF
TRBV27,-,-,TRBJ1-1,TGTGCCAGCAGTTATGGACACCGGAACACTGAAGCTTTCTTT,CASSYGHRNTEAFF
TRBV18,-,-,TRBJ1-1,TGTGCCAGCTCATACCAAACCCTCGGTGGGAGTGAAGCTTTCTTT,CASSYQTLGGSEAFF
TRBV15,few,-,TRBJ1-3,TGTGCCACCAAGACAGTCCTTTCTGGAAACACCATATATTTT,CATKTVLSGNTIYF
TRBV7-9,-,TRBD1,TRBJ1-5,TGTGCCAGCAGCCCTGGGACAGGGGCCGCTCAGCCCCAGCATTTT,CASSPGTGAAQPQHF
TRBV19,-,-,TRBJ1-1,TGTGCCAGTAGGGCGGGGGGAGACTACACTGAAGCTTTCTTT,CASRAGGDYTEAFF